This T cell receptor (beta chain) was captured in a study of cytomegalovirus exposure and HLA in healthy donors. Findings of the study overall: Prediction of most subjects' HLA-A and HLA-B alleles by TCR beta sequences was reportedly accurate. After further analysis at a later stage, 16,951 TCR beta sequences were associated with HLA alleles at 0.05 false discovery rate. Several top significant clusters appeared, in a later analysis, to be linked to common viral pathogens.

Of note for this clone: What it binds is not known.

PCR was performed using 60 Vbeta and 13 Jbeta primers. Method: immunoSEQ multiplex PCR; TCRdb's copy keeps in-frame clones and lacks some. The sample has 150,000 to 180,000 clones, 74% seen once; the top ten hold 2.1%. The specimen was PBMCs. This TCR was recovered from a man younger than 40 in good health and CMV-seronegative.

CDR3 sequence: CASRRTGEDGELFF. The CDR3, as DNA: TGTGCCAGCAGACGTACAGGGGAGGACGGGGAGCTGTTTTTT. The chain has TRBV25-1 and TRBJ2-2; TRBD1 is a possible D gene (7 bases). There are 14 residues in the CDR3. V dropped 6 bases and J dropped 7 bases, with 15 bases sitting between them. The germline V gene has CDR1 MGHDK and CDR2 SYGVNS.